The sequence of this T cell receptor beta chain was determined in a study of glioma-infiltrating T cells. This clonotype was counted at least ten times. Amplification of TCR alpha and beta CDR3 regions from RNA used iRepertoire nested multiplex PCR. Each CDR3 protein gets one entry after TCRdb re-called the multiplex PCR reads with MiXCR. The data hold approximately 190,000 distinct CDR3 sequences, with around 30% observed a single time. Germline V gene lookup returns CDR1 MNHEY and CDR2 SMNVEV (reference sequence). Trimming took 2 bases from V and 2 from J, leaving 12 bases between them. CDR3 length equals 15 residues.

The receptor's source is a human donor with low-grade glioma or glioblastoma, undergoing nonglioma brain surgery, or in good health (not recorded which). The specimen was glioma tissue, nonneoplastic brain tissue, or PBMCs (not recorded which). V and J are TRBV27 and TRBJ2-5; D uncertain. CDR3 in amino acids: CASSLSWAAQETQYF. The CDR3 DNA reads TGTGCCAGCAGTTTAAGTTGGGCCGCACAAGAGACCCAGTACTTC.